The present T cell receptor (beta chain) was sequenced within a study of cytomegalovirus exposure and HLA in healthy donors. Measured with immunoSEQ multiplex PCR; TCRdb has only the in-frame clones, and not every one. The sample lists 100,000 to 150,000 clones, 89% occurring once. With V trimmed by 11 bases and J by 6 bases, 8 bases remained unmatched. This CDR3 contains 14 residues. CDR1 is ENHRY and CDR2 is SYGVKD in the germline V gene. General observations from the study: Subsequent analysis revealed that first-cohort TCR clusters tended to co-occur in the 130 or so validation repertoires. In vitro work confirmed that three CMV-associated chains recognize CMV antigens. The dataset shows that most TCR sequences were rare, while some public TCRs occurred in many donors.

Note on this clone: The antigen is undetermined.

The source material was PBMCs. The sequence derives from a woman in her late teens or twenties in good health and CMV-seronegative. This chain links TRBV10-3 with TRBJ1-6; 9 bases line up with TRBD1. This chain's CDR3 is CAVAPGQGNSPLHF. The CDR3 region has the DNA TGTGCCGTTGCCCCGGGACAGGGTAATTCACCCCTCCACTTT.